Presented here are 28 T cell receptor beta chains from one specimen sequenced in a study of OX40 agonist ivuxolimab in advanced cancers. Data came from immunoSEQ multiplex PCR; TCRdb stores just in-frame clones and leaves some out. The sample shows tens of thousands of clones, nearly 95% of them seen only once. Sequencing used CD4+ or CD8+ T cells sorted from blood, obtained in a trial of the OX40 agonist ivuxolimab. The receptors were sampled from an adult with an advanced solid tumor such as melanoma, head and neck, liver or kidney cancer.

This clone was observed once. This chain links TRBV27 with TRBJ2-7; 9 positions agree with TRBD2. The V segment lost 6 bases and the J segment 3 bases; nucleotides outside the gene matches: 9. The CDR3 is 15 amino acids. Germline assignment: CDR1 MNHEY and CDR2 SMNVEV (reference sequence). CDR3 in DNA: TGTGCCAGCAGCCCCGGGACTAGCAGTAGCTACGAGCAGTACTTC. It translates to CASSPGTSSSYEQYF.

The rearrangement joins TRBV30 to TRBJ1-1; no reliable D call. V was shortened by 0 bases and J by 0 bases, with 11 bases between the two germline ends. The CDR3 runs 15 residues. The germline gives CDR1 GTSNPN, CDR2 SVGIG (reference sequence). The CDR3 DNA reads TGTGCCTGGAGTGTATTTCGGGGTTTGAACACTGAAGCTTTCTTT. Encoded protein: CAWSVFRGLNTEAFF. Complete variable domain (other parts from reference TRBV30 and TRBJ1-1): SQTIHQWPATLVQPVGSPLSLECTVEGTSNPNLYWYRQAAGRGLQLLFYSVGIGQISSEVPQNLSASRPQDRQFILSSKKLLLSDSGFYLCAWSVFRGLNTEAFFGQGTRLTVV.

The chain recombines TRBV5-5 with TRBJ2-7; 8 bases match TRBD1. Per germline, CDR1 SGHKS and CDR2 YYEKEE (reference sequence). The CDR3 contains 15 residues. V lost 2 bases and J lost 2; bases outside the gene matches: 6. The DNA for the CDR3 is TGTGCCAGCAGCTTCTATGGACAGGGAACCTACGAGCAGTACTTC. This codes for CASSFYGQGTYEQYF.

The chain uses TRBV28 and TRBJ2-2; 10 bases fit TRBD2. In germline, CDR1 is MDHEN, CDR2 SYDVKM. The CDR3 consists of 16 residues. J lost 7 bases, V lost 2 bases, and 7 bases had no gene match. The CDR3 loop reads CASSLLAGVLDGELFF. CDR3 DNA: TGTGCCAGCAGTTTACTAGCGGGAGTTCTGGACGGGGAGCTGTTTTTT. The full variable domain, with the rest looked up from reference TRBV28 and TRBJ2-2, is DVKVTQSSRYLVKRTGEKVFLECVQDMDHENMFWYRQDPGLGLRLIYFSYDVKMKEKGDIPEGYSVSREKKERFSLILESASTNQTSMYLCASSLLAGVLDGELFFGEGSRLTVL.

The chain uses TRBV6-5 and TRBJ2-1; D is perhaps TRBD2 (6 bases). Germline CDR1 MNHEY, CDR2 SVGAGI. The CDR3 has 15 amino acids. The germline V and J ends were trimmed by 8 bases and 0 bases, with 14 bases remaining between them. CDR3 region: CASDPSGSSYNEQFF. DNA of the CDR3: TGTGCCAGCGATCCGTCCGGGAGCTCCTACAATGAGCAGTTCTTC.

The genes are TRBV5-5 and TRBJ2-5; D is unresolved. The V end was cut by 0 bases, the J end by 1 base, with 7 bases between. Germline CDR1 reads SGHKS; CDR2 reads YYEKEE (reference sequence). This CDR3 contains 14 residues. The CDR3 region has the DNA TGTGCCAGCAGCTTGGTTCTTGGCCAAGAGACCCAGTACTTC. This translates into CASSLVLGQETQYF.

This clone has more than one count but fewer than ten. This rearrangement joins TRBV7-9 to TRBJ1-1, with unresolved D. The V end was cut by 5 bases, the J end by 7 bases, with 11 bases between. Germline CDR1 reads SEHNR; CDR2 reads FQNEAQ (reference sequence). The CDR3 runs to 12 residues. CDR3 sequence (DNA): TGTGCCAGCAGCCCCGGGGAGCTTGAAGCTTTCTTT. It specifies CASSPGELEAFF.

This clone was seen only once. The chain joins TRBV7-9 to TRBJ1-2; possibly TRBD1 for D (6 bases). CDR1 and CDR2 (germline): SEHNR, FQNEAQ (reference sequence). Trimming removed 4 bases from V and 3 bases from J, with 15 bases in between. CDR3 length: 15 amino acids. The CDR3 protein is CASSSHGGRDYGYTF. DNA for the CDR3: TGTGCCAGCAGCTCCCATGGGGGGCGCGACTATGGCTACACCTTC.

CDR3 sequence reads: CASSYLLYEQYF. CDR3 bases: TGTGCCAGCAGTTACTTGCTGTACGAGCAGTACTTC. This chain joins TRBV6-6 and TRBJ2-7; no clear D gene. The CDR3 sequence is 12 residues long. Germline V gene sequence: CDR1 MNHNY, CDR2 SVGAGI (reference sequence). V lost 1 base and J 4 bases, leaving 5 bases between the germline ends.

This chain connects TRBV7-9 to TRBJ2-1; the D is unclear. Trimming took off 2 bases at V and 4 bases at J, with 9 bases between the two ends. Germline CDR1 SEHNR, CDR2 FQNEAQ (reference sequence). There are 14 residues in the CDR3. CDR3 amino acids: CASSLKGLYNEQFF. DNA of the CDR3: TGTGCCAGCAGCTTAAAAGGGTTATACAATGAGCAGTTCTTC.

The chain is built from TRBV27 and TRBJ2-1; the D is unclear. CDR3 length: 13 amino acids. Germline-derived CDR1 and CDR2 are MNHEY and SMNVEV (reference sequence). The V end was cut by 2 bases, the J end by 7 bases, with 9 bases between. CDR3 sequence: CASSLTTANEQFF. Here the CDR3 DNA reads TGTGCCAGCAGTTTAACCACAGCAAATGAGCAGTTCTTC.

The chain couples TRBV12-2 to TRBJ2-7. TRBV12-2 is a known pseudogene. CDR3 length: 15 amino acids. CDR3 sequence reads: CASRLSLGPRYEQYF. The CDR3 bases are TGTGCAAGTCGCTTGTCCTTGGGACCACGATACGAGCAGTACTTC.

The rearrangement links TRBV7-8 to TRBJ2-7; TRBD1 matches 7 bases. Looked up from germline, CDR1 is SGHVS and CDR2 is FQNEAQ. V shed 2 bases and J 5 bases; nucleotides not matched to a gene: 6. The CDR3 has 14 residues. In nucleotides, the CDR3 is TGTGCCAGCAGCTTACCAACAGGGGTTAACGAGCAGTACTTC. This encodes CASSLPTGVNEQYF.

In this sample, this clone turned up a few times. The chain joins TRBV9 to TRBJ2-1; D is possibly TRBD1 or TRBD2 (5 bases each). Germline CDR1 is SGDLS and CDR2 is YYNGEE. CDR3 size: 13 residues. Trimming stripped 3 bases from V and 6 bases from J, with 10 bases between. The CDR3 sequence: CASSAGPLNEQFF. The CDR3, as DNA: TGTGCCAGCAGCGCGGGACCTCTCAATGAGCAGTTCTTC.

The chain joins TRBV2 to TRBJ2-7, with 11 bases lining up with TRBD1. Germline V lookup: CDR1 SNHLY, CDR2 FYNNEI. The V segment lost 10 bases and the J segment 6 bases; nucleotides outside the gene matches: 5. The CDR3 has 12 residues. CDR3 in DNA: TGTGCCACCAGGGACAGGGGGTTCGAGCAGTACTTC. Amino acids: CATRDRGFEQYF.

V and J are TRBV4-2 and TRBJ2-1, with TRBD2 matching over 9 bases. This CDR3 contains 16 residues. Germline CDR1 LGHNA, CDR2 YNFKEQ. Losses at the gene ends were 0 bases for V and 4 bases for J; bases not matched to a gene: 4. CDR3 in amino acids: CASSQEGLAGYNEQFF. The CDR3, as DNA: TGTGCCAGCAGCCAAGAAGGCCTAGCGGGGTACAATGAGCAGTTCTTC.

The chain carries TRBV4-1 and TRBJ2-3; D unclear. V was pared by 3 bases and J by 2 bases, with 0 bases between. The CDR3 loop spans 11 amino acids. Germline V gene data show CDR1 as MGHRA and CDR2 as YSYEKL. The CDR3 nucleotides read TGCGCCAGCAGCCACACAGATACGCAGTATTTT. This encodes CASSHTDTQYF.

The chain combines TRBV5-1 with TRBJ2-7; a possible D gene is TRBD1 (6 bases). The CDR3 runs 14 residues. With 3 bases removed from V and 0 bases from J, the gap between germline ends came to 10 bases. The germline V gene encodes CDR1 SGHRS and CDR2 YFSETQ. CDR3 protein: CASSSNRASYEQYF. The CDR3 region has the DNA TGCGCCAGCAGCTCAAACAGGGCCTCCTACGAGCAGTACTTC.

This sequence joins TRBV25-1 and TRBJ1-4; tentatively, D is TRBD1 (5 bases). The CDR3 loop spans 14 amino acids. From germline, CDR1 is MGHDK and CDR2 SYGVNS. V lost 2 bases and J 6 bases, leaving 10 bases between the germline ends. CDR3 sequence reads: CASSEQGRDEKLFF. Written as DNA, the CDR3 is TGTGCCAGCAGTGAACAGGGCCGGGATGAAAAACTGTTTTTT. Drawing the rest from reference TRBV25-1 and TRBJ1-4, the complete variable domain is EADIYQTPRYLVIGTGKKITLECSQTMGHDKMYWYQQDPGMELHLIHYSYGVNSTEKGDLSSESTVSRIRTEHFPLTLESARPSHTSQYLCASSEQGRDEKLFFGSGTQLSVL.

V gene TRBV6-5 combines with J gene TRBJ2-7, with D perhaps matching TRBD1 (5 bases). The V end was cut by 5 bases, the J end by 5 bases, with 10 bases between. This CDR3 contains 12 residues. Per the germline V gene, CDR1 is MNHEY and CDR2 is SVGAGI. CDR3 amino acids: CASSPGLDEQYF. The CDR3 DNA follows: TGTGCCAGCAGTCCAGGGTTGGACGAGCAGTACTTC.

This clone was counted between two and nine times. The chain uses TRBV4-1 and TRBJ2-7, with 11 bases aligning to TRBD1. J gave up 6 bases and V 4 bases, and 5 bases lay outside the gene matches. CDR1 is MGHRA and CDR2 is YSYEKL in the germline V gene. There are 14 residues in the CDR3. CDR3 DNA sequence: TGCGCCAGCAGCCTAGGACAGGGGGCTTTCGAGCAGTACTTC. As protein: CASSLGQGAFEQYF.

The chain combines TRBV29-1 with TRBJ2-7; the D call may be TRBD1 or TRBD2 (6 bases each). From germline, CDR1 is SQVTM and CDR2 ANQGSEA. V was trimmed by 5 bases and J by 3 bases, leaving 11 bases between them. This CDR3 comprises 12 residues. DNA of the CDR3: TGCAGCGTTAAGGAGGGGGTCTACGAGCAGTACTTC. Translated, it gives CSVKEGVYEQYF.

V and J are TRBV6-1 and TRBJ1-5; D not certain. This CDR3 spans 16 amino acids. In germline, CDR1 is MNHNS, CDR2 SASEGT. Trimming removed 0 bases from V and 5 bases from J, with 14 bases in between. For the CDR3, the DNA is TGTGCCAGCAGTGAAGCCCGGGCAGGATATGATCAGCCCCAGCATTTT. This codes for CASSEARAGYDQPQHF.

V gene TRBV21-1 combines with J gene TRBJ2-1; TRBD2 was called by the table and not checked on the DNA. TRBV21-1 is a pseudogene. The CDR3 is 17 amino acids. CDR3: CASSKEGDYQINNEQFF. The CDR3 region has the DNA TGTGCCAGCAGCAAGGAGGGGGACTACCAGATTAACAATGAGCAGTTCTTC.

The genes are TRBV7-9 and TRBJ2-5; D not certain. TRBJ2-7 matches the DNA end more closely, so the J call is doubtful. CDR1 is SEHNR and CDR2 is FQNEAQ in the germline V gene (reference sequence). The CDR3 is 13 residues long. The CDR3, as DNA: TGTGCCAGCAGACCCGGGCCTTCCTACGAGCAGTACTTC. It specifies CASRPGPSYEQYF.

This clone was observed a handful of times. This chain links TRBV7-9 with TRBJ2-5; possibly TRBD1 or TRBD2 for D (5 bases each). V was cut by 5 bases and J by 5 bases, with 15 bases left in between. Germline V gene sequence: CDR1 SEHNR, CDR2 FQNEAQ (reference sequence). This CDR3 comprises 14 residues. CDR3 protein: CASSNAGTAETQYF. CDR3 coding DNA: TGTGCCAGCAGCAACGCCGGGACCGCCGAGACCCAGTACTTC.

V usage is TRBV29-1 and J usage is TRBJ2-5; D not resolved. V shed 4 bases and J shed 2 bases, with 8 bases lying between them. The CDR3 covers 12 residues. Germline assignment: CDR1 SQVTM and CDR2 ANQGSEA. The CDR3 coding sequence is TGCAGCGTTGTATTCATACAAGAGACCCAGTACTTC. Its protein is CSVVFIQETQYF.

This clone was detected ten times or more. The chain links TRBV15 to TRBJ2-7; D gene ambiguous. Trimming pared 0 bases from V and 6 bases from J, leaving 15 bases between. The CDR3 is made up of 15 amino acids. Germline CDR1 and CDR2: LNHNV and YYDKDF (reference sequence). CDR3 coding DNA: TGTGCCACCAGCAGAGATGGCTTAGTTACGGGCGAGCAGTACTTC. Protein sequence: CATSRDGLVTGEQYF. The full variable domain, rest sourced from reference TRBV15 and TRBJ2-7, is DAMVIQNPRYQVTQFGKPVTLSCSQTLNHNVMYWYQQKSSQAPKLLFHYYDKDFNNEADTPDNFQSRRPNTSFCFLDIRSPGLGDTAMYLCATSRDGLVTGEQYFGPGTRLTVT.